The entry below describes one T cell receptor beta chain. The data are from a study of CD8 T cells in Susac syndrome. This CDR3 is built from 13 residues. Trimming removed 8 bases from V and 9 bases from J; junction bases left unmatched: 8. CDR1 and CDR2 (germline): MNHEY, SMNVEV (reference sequence). From blood CD8+ and CD4+ T cells, TCR beta sequences were generated. RNA, at roughly 0.45 to 1 ug, was reverse transcribed with random hexamers. TCRdb fed the immunoSEQ multiplex PCR reads into MiXCR, producing one record per CDR3 protein. The table records more than 75,000 distinct CDR3 sequences, approximately 95% of them present only once.

The rearrangement links TRBV27 to TRBJ2-1; 9 positions match TRBD2. This clonotype was obtained from a human donor in good health. The sample was CD8+ T cells from PBMCs. The DNA of the CDR3 is TGTGCCAGCGCCGGCGGGGGGGCAGTTGAGCAGTTCTTC. The encoded protein is CASAGGGAVEQFF.